A selection of T cell receptor beta chains follows, all from one sample in a study of T cell repertoires in cytomegalovirus infection. MiXCR, applied by TCRdb to the reads, yields one record per CDR3 protein. Found here are about 160,000 distinct CDR3 sequences, under 20% of them singletons; the top ten hold 18%. Sequencing used CD8+ T cells from PBMCs. These receptors came from a human donor in good health (CMV status not recorded). Some clones in this sample may be carry-over from other donors' samples. CDR3s include the opening cysteine and the closing phenylalanine or tryptophan. D genes are given only for firm matches. Size is omitted from some rows. Given values are once, few, many or a class for expanded clones.

V	D	J	size	CDR3	DNA
TRBV6-5	.	TRBJ1-2	once	CASSLDLGGYTF	TGTGCCAGCAGCCTCGACTTGGGTGGCTACACCTTC
TRBV28	TRBD2	TRBJ2-4	few	CASRPWGSGAPSGNIQYF	TGTGCCAGCAGACCTTGGGGTAGCGGGGCCCCGAGCGGAAACATTCAGTACTTC
TRBV11-2	.	TRBJ2-2	many	CASSLQTGELFF	TGTGCCAGCAGCCTACAAACCGGGGAGCTGTTTTTT
TRBV7-2	.	TRBJ2-6	.	CASSFAGSGANVLTF	TGTGCCAGCAGTTTCGCAGGGTCTGGGGCCAACGTCCTGACTTTC
TRBV7-2	TRBD2	TRBJ2-5	few	CASSIGLAGFRETQYF	TGTGCCAGCAGCATTGGACTAGCGGGATTTCGGGAGACCCAGTACTTC
TRBV27	TRBD2	TRBJ2-5	.	CASSLRAPGGEETQYF	TGTGCCAGCAGTTTACGCGCTCCGGGGGGGGAGGAGACCCAGTACTTC
TRBV29-1	.	TRBJ1-2	.	CSVESGYGYTF	TGCAGCGTTGAAAGTGGGTATGGCTACACCTTC
TRBV7-2	.	TRBJ1-5	few	CASSLAPGGANNQPQHF	TGTGCCAGCAGCTTAGCCCCGGGAGGGGCGAACAATCAGCCCCAGCATTTT
TRBV13	.	TRBJ1-5	.	CASSLAEMNQPQHF	TGTGCCAGCAGCTTAGCTGAAATGAATCAGCCCCAGCATTTT
TRBV6-5	.	TRBJ1-1	.	CASSYGRGNTEAFF	TGTGCCAGCAGTTACGGCAGGGGGAACACTGAAGCTTTCTTT
TRBV7-2	.	TRBJ2-7	.	CASSLVTGRAEEQYF	TGTGCCAGCAGCTTAGTGACGGGTCGGGCGGAAGAGCAGTACTTC
TRBV12-3/TRBV12-4	.	TRBJ2-6	few	CASSSSVSRGANVLTF	TGTGCCAGCAGTTCTAGCGTCAGCCGGGGGGCCAACGTCCTGACTTTC
TRBV7-6	.	TRBJ2-7	few	CASSLETAYEQYF	TGTGCCAGCAGCTTAGAGACAGCCTACGAGCAGTACTTC
TRBV27	TRBD2	TRBJ2-7	few	CASSPGLAGVEQYF	TGTGCCAGCAGTCCGGGACTAGCGGGAGTCGAGCAGTACTTC
TRBV5-6	TRBD1	TRBJ1-2	.	CASSDGTGGGYTF	TGTGCCAGCAGCGACGGGACAGGGGGTGGCTACACCTTC
TRBV7-3	.	TRBJ1-1	few	CASSLFLSPWGRKIGTEAFF	TGTGCCAGCAGCTTATTCCTATCTCCTTGGGGCAGGAAGATTGGCACTGAAGCTTTCTTT
TRBV7-2	.	TRBJ2-1	.	CASSLTRLAYDEQFF	TGTGCCAGCAGCTTAACGCGGCTAGCATATGATGAGCAGTTCTTC
TRBV7-2	TRBD2	TRBJ2-6	few	CASSSELAGGGSGANVLTF	TGTGCCAGCAGCTCTGAGCTAGCGGGAGGGGGGTCTGGGGCCAACGTCCTGACTTTC
TRBV28	.	TRBJ2-7	.	CASSPRGRVYEQYF	TGTGCCAGCAGTCCTCGGGGCAGGGTCTACGAGCAGTACTTC
TRBV7-8	.	TRBJ1-3	.	CASSLGALGPSGNTIYF	TGTGCCAGCAGCTTAGGGGCCCTCGGGCCCTCTGGAAACACCATATATTTT